These 6 T cell receptor beta chains were sequenced from one sample in a study of human thymus T cells. Sequencing was performed with immunoSEQ multiplex PCR; in TCRdb, only in-frame clones are kept and a portion is missing. Among 78,000 or so clones listed, 96% were seen once. Thymic material originated from resections removed in the course of corrective heart surgery. Sequences were obtained from thymus tissue. The receptor set was obtained from a boy under two years old with a congenital heart defect but otherwise immunologically healthy.

V usage is TRBV11-2 and J usage is TRBJ2-5; D may be TRBD1 (5 bases). This CDR3 has 14 amino acids. Germline-derived CDR1 and CDR2 are SGHAT and FQNNGV. The V and J ends lost 5 bases and 7 bases respectively, with 17 bases between them. The CDR3 DNA is TGTGCCAGCAGCCAAACCAGGGCGCCGGGGACCCAGTACTTC. Protein product: CASSQTRAPGTQYF.

This clone was seen once. The chain combines TRBV5-4 with TRBJ2-1, with TRBD2 matching over 7 bases. The germline CDR1 and CDR2 sequences are SGHNT and YYREEE (reference sequence). The length of the CDR3 is 17 residues. V was pared by 7 bases and J by 4 bases, with 17 bases of the junction left unmatched. The CDR3 protein is CASRAAITSGGYNEQFF. The DNA for the CDR3 is TGTGCCAGCCGCGCCGCGATAACCTCCGGGGGGTACAATGAGCAGTTCTTC. Full variable domain (outside the CDR3, taken from reference TRBV5-4 and TRBJ2-1): ETGVTQSPTHLIKTRGQQVTLRCSSQSGHNTVSWYQQALGQGPQFIFQYYREEENGRGNFPPRFSGLQFPNYSSELNVNALELDDSALYLCASRAAITSGGYNEQFFGPGTRLTVL.

The chain employs TRBV28 and TRBJ2-4; D unresolved. Germline values: CDR1 MDHEN, CDR2 SYDVKM. The CDR3 runs 15 residues. V was clipped by 2 bases and J by 0 bases, with 8 bases between them. In DNA form, the CDR3 reads TGTGCCAGCAGTTTACGGTGGGCAGCCAAAAACATTCAGTACTTC. This encodes CASSLRWAAKNIQYF.

The rearrangement links TRBV30 to TRBJ1-6, with 7 positions matching TRBD1. The CDR3 is 16 amino acids. Germline-derived CDR1 and CDR2 are GTSNPN and SVGIG (reference sequence). Unmatched junction bases numbered 10, after V lost 0 bases and J lost 8 bases. The CDR3 region is CAWSVHSRQGHSPLHF. In DNA, the CDR3 is TGTGCCTGGAGTGTACATAGTCGACAGGGTCATTCACCCCTCCACTTT. The full variable domain, completed using reference TRBV30 and TRBJ1-6, is SQTIHQWPATLVQPVGSPLSLECTVEGTSNPNLYWYRQAAGRGLQLLFYSVGIGQISSEVPQNLSASRPQDRQFILSSKKLLLSDSGFYLCAWSVHSRQGHSPLHFGNGTRLTVT.

The chain joins TRBV11-1 to TRBJ2-7; D possibly corresponds to TRBD2 (6 bases). In germline, CDR1 is SGHAT, CDR2 FQDESV (reference sequence). This CDR3 contains 14 residues. The ends were cut back, 5 bases at V and 2 bases at J, with 13 bases in the middle. CDR3 bases: TGTGCCAGCAGCACGACTAGTATGACCTACGAGCAGTACTTC. Translated: CASSTTSMTYEQYF. The complete variable domain, with remaining parts taken from reference TRBV11-1 and TRBJ2-7, reads EAEVAQSPRYKITEKSQAVAFWCDPISGHATLYWYRQILGQGPELLVQFQDESVVDDSQLPKDRFSAERLKGVDSTLKIQPAELGDSAMYLCASSTTSMTYEQYFGPGTRLTVT.

This chain joins TRBV19 and TRBJ2-7; 13 bases match TRBD2. The V segment lost 4 bases and the J segment 6 bases; nucleotides outside the gene matches: 15. CDR1 is LNHDA, CDR2 SQIVND, per germline (reference sequence). The CDR3 covers 18 residues. The CDR3 region has the DNA TGTGCCAGTAGTACCGATCCCGGGACTAGCGGGGAATACGGCGAGCAGTACTTC. Translation: CASSTDPGTSGEYGEQYF.